This TCR beta chain was identified in a study of T-cell reconstitution after alpha-beta-depleted transplantation in children. This clonotype was observed a few times. Its antigen is not identified. During its preparation, the TCRbeta library received unique molecular identifiers. TCRdb redid the calling of the PCR reads with MiXCR, one entry per CDR3 protein. The table records roughly 670,000 distinct CDR3 sequences, about an eighth of them present only once. V lost 2 bases and J lost 4, with 15 bases in between. Germline lookup yields CDR1 GTSNPN and CDR2 SVGIG (reference sequence). CDR3 length: 14 amino acids. Study-wide results and limits: There were reportedly several hundred expanded graft clones from which alpha-beta T cells came about two months after transplant. There were some patients whose high TCRbeta diversity at day 60 came from surviving recipient T cells and thymic progenitors. A year post-transplant, T-cell counts and diversity derived mostly from newly produced T cells.

The source material was PBMCs, sampled before TCRalphabeta/CD19-depleted stem cell transplant. The source of this sequence is a girl aged 2-10 years with congenital amegakaryocytic thrombocytopenia, due to receive a stem cell transplant. The V gene is TRBV30, the J gene TRBJ2-7; D possibly uses TRBD1 or TRBD2 (5 bases each). In DNA, the CDR3 is TGTGCCTGGAGTCAGAGGGGCGCGGTATACGAGCAGTACTTC. This encodes CAWSQRGAVYEQYF.